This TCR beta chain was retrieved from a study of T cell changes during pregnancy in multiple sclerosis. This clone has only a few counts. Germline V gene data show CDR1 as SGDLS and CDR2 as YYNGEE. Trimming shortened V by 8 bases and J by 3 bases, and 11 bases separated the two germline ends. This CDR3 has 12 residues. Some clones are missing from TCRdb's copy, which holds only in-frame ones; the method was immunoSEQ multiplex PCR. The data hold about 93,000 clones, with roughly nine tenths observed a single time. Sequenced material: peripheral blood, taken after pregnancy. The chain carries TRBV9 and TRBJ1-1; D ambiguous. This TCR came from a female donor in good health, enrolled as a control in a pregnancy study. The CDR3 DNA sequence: TGTGCCAGTAAGCCCCTGGACACTGAAGCTTTCTTT. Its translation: CASKPLDTEAFF.